The next 8 T cell receptor beta chains were all read from a single sample in a study of blood T cells in healthy people across ages. A second about 7 to 12 cycle PCR used barcoded and J-beta primers. TCRdb reprocessed the 5' RACE reads with MiXCR, giving one entry per CDR3 protein. Of 950,000 to 1,200,000 distinct CDR3 sequences detected, 30% to 40% appear once; the ten largest clones hold about an eighth. Sequencing was performed on blood. The receptors were sampled from a man between 18 and 35 years old in good health.

The chain joins TRBV29-1 to TRBJ2-3; the match to TRBD2 covers 8 bases. With 7 bases clipped from V and 4 bases from J, the junction kept 13 bases outside the gene matches. The CDR3 length is 15 residues. Germline V gene data show CDR1 as SQVTM and CDR2 as ANQGSEA. The CDR3 sequence: CSATRARGVPDTQYF. The CDR3 DNA reads as TGCAGCGCTACACGGGCGCGGGGGGTCCCAGATACGCAGTATTTT.

In its sample, this clonotype was seen a few times. The genes are TRBV3-1 and TRBJ2-3, with no clear D. This CDR3 spans 13 amino acids. CDR1 is LGHDT and CDR2 is YNNKEL in the germline V gene (reference sequence). The V and J ends lost 6 bases and 2 bases respectively, with 9 bases between them. CDR3 sequence (DNA): TGTGCCAGCAGAAACGGGTACACAGATACGCAGTATTTT. This gives the protein CASRNGYTDTQYF.

This clonotype was seen only a few times. V is TRBV20-1 and J is TRBJ2-3, with D perhaps matching TRBD1 (5 bases). The CDR3 runs 11 residues. V was shortened by 5 bases and J by 5 bases, with 8 bases between the two germline ends. Germline CDR1 and CDR2: DFQATT and SNEGSKA (reference sequence). The CDR3 spells CSAAQGDTQYF. Here the CDR3 DNA reads TGCAGTGCTGCTCAGGGAGATACGCAGTATTTT.

A single count supports this clonotype. The chain is built from TRBV4-3 and TRBJ2-1; 8 bases map to TRBD2. Trimming removed 0 bases from V and 5 bases from J; junction bases left unmatched: 9. The CDR3 has 17 residues. Germline V CDR1 and CDR2: LGHNA, YSLEER. CDR3 nucleotide sequence: TGCGCCAGCAGCCAAGATCCCCGAGCGGGGGTAAACAATGAGCAGTTCTTC. Encoded protein: CASSQDPRAGVNNEQFF.

In this sample, this clonotype turned up a few times. The chain couples TRBV6-1 to TRBJ2-3, with TRBD2 identical over 13 bases. Germline CDR1 is MNHNS and CDR2 is SASEGT. The J segment lost 2 bases and the V segment lost 6 bases, leaving 14 bases of the junction unmatched. The CDR3 spans 19 residues. This CDR3 reads CASSTLTSGGPISTDTQYF. The DNA for the CDR3 is TGTGCCAGCAGCACTCTGACTAGCGGGGGGCCAATCTCCACAGATACGCAGTATTTT.

This clonotype was recorded once. The rearrangement joins TRBV21-1 to TRBJ2-5; no check of the table's D call, TRBD1, against the DNA was made. TRBV21-1 is flagged as a pseudogene. The CDR3 is made up of 18 amino acids. For the CDR3, the DNA is TGTGCCAGCACTCCCCGGGACCTGAGATCACTATACCAAGAGACCCAGTACTTC. Protein sequence: CASTPRDLRSLYQETQYF.

This clonotype has only a few counts. The rearrangement joins TRBV20-1 to TRBJ2-1; TRBD1 might be the D (7 bases). V was pared by 2 bases and J by 2 bases, with 13 bases between. Germline values: CDR1 DFQATT, CDR2 SNEGSKA (reference sequence). The length of the CDR3 is 15 residues. The CDR3 bases are TGCAGTGCTAGAATGGCAGGGGGGACCTACAATGAGCAGTTCTTC. Residues: CSARMAGGTYNEQFF.

This clonotype was counted only a few times. J is TRBJ1-1 and V is TRBV27; 9 nucleotides match TRBD1. The V gene's germline CDR1 is MNHEY and CDR2 SMNVEV (reference sequence). Unmatched junction bases numbered 7, after V lost 7 bases and J lost 4 bases. The CDR3 is made up of 14 amino acids. The CDR3: CASKAGTGTTEAFF. DNA of the CDR3: TGTGCCAGCAAAGCCGGGACAGGGACCACTGAAGCTTTCTTT.